This T cell receptor beta chain was found in a study of beta chain features in type 1 diabetes. cDNA synthesis used the whole RNA isolate, giving expressed TCRB sequences. Sequencing was performed with immunoSEQ multiplex PCR; in TCRdb, only in-frame clones are kept and a portion is missing. The sample shows about 700,000 clones, about an eighth of them seen only once. This CDR3 comprises 15 residues. V was clipped by 7 bases and J by 4 bases; unmatched bases: 10. The germline gives CDR1 ENHRY, CDR2 SYGVKD. On this clone: What it recognizes is unknown.

Regarding the study as a whole: Moderate yet significant TCRB CDR3 shortening was seen in Type 1 diabetes patients in all four CD4+ subsets.

The sequencing input was naive CD4+ T cells from blood. The TCR was taken from a man aged 18 to 29 with type 1 diabetes. The rearrangement links TRBV10-3 to TRBJ1-1, with 9 bases lining up with TRBD1. The CDR3 here is CAIKDNPDRGTEAFF. The CDR3 DNA sequence: TGTGCCATCAAGGATAATCCGGACAGGGGCACTGAAGCTTTCTTT.